The source of this T cell receptor (beta chain) is a study of vaccination and CD4 T cells after COVID-19. For the study at large: Diagnosis preceded the drawing of post-COVID samples by a median 101 days (range 35 to 161). Typically, post-vaccine samples were obtained a median 72 days after dose two, within a range of 14 to 241. Researchers treated cells with overlapping spike peptides taken from SARS-CoV-2, HCoV-NL63, HCoV-OC43 and HCoV-229E.

This CDR3 has 17 residues. The germline V gene encodes CDR1 MNHNS and CDR2 SASEGT. J was trimmed by 6 bases and V by 2 bases; bases with no gene match: 15. Study findings and constraints: Only after vaccination were a median roughly 90% of convalescents' reactive clones seen.

As for treatment: roughly ten-day PBMC culture with coronavirus spike peptide pools or control peptides (ViraFEST assay). Cultured CD4+ T cells had their DNA profiled by the Oncomine TCR Beta short-read assay. TCRdb re-called the PCR reads with MiXCR, one entry per CDR3 protein. There are 7,000 to 9,000 distinct CDR3 sequences in the sample; about half occur only once, and roughly 8.1% lies in the top ten. This clonotype was picked up a small number of times. Antigen specificity is unknown. The specimen was CD4+ T cells from blood, cultured in vitro. The chain couples TRBV6-1 to TRBJ1-2, with TRBD1 identical over 7 bases. This receptor was obtained from a human donor who had recovered from COVID-19. The CDR3 DNA sequence: TGTGCCAGCAGTGAAAAGGGGGCACGACAGGGATCGGATGGCTACACCTTC. Amino acid sequence: CASSEKGARQGSDGYTF.